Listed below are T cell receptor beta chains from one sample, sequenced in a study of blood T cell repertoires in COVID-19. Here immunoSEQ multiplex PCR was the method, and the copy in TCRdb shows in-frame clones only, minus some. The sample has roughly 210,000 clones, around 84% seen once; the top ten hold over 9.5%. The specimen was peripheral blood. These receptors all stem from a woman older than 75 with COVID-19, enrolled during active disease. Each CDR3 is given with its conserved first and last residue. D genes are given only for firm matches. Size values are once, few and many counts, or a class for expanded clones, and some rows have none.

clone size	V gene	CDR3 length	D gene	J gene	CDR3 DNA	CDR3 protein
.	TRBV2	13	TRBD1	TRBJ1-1	TGTGCCAGCAGACTGACAGGGGCAAAGGAAGCTTTCTTT	CASRLTGAKEAFF
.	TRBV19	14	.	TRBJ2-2	TGTGCCAGTAGTATTCCCGTAGGGGCCGGGGAGCTGTTTTTT	CASSIPVGAGELFF
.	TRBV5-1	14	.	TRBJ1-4	TGCGCCAGCAGTTTTGTACAGGGTGGGGAAAAACTGTTTTTT	CASSFVQGGEKLFF
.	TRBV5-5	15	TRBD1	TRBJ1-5	TGTGCCAGCAGCGCCGGGACAGTTACCAATCAGCCCCAGCATTTT	CASSAGTVTNQPQHF
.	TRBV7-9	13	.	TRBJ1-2	TGTGCCAGCAGCGGTACAGGGAGCTATGGCTACACCTTC	CASSGTGSYGYTF
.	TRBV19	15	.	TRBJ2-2	TGTGCCAGTAGTATAGGGGAGACTCGCACCGGGGAGCTGTTTTTT	CASSIGETRTGELFF
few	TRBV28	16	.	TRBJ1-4	TGTGCCAGCAGCAAACCAGCCGGGAGTTCTAATGAAAAACTGTTTTTT	CASSKPAGSSNEKLFF
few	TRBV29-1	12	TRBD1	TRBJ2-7	TGCAGCGCGGGACAGGGTGCCTACGAGCAGTACTTC	CSAGQGAYEQYF
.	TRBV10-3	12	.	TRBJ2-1	TGTGCCATCAGTGCCCAGTCCAATGAGCAGTTCTTC	CAISAQSNEQFF
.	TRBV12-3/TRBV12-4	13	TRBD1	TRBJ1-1	TGTGCCAGCAGCCCACAGGGGGGGACTGAAGCTTTCTTT	CASSPQGGTEAFF
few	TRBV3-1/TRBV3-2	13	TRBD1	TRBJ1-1	TGTGCCGGCTCTCGACAGGGGAACACTGAAGCTTTCTTT	CAGSRQGNTEAFF
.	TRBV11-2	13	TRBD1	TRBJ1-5	TGTGCCAGCAGCTTGGGACAGAATCAGCCCCAGCATTTT	CASSLGQNQPQHF
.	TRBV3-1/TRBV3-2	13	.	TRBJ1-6	TGTGCCAGCAGCCAAGGGGGGGTTTCACCCCTCCACTTT	CASSQGGVSPLHF
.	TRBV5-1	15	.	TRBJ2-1	TGCGCCAGCAGCTTGGGGTCGAGCTCCTACAATGAGCAGTTCTTC	CASSLGSSSYNEQFF
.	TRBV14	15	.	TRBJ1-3	TGTGCCAGCAGCCAAGTTTTCACTTCTGGAAACACCATATATTTT	CASSQVFTSGNTIYF
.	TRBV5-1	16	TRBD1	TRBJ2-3	TGCGCCAGCAGCAACCCCGACAGGGCCGTGGCAGATACGCAGTATTTT	CASSNPDRAVADTQYF
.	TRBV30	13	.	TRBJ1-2	TGTGCCTGGGGGAGGAAGGAAGGAAACGGCTACACCTTC	CAWGRKEGNGYTF
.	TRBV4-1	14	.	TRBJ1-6	TGCGCCAGCAGCCGCGAGGGAATAGACTCACCCCTCCACTTT	CASSREGIDSPLHF
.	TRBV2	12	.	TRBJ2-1	TGTGCCAGCAGTGAGGCTTACAATGAGCAGTTCTTC	CASSEAYNEQFF
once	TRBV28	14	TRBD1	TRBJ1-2	TGTGCCAGTAAAGACCAGGGACAGGCAGAGGGCTACACCTTC	CASKDQGQAEGYTF
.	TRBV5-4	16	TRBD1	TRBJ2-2	TGTGCCAGCAGCGGCTACGACAGGGGGCGCGGTGGGGAGCTGTTTTTT	CASSGYDRGRGGELFF
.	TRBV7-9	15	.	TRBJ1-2	TGTGCCAGCAGCTTAGTGGCCCTAGCTAACTATGGCTACACCTTC	CASSLVALANYGYTF
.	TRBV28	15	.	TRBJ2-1	TGTGCCAGCACGCCCCGCACAGGGAGTTACAATGAGCAGTTCTTC	CASTPRTGSYNEQFF
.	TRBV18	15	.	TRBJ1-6	TGTGCCAGCTCACCAGAGACGGGGTATAATTCACCCCTCCACTTT	CASSPETGYNSPLHF
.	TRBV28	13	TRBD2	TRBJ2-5	TGTGCCAGCCAGCGGGGGGCCGAGAGGGGCCAGTACTTC	CASQRGAERGQYF
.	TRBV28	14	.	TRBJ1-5	TGTGCCAGCAGTGGCCAGTATAGCAATCAGCCCCAGCATTTT	CASSGQYSNQPQHF
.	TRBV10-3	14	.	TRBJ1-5	TGTGCCATCAGTTCTCCAGGGAGCAATCAGCCCCAGCATTTT	CAISSPGSNQPQHF
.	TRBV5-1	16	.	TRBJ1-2	TGCGCCAGCAGTCCCGAGGGAGGGGGTGAACGCTATGGCTACACCTTC	CASSPEGGGERYGYTF
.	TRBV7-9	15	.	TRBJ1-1	TGTGCCAGCAGCCCCCTCGGCAGGGGTAACACTGAAGCTTTCTTT	CASSPLGRGNTEAFF
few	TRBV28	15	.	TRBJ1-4	TGTGCCAGCAGTGCCCCAGGGGAAGGAGGTGAAAAACTGTTTTTT	CASSAPGEGGEKLFF
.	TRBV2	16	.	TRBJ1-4	TGTGCCAGCAGTGACTCGGGAAGAGCAACTAATGAAAAACTGTTTTTT	CASSDSGRATNEKLFF
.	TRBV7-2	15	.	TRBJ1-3	TGTGCCAGCAGCCCAGAGAGGGGGACCGGAAACACCATATATTTT	CASSPERGTGNTIYF
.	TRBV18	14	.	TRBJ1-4	TGTGCCAGCTCACCACCGCTCAGGGGCGAAAAACTGTTTTTT	CASSPPLRGEKLFF
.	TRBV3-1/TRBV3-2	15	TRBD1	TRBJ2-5	TGTGCCAGCAGCCAAGAACAGGGGCGACAAGAGACCCAGTACTTC	CASSQEQGRQETQYF
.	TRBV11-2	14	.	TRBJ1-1	TGTGCCAGCAGCATACAGGAATCGAACACTGAAGCTTTCTTT	CASSIQESNTEAFF
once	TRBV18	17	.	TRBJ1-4	TGTGCCAGCTCCCCACCAAATTCGGTATCAACTAATGAAAAACTGTTTTTT	CASSPPNSVSTNEKLFF
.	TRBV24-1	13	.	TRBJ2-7	TGTGCCACCAGTGATAGAAGGAGTGGGGAGCAGTACTTC	CATSDRRSGEQYF
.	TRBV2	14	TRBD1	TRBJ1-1	TGTGCCAGCAGTGGACAGGGCAGTCCCACTGAAGCTTTCTTT	CASSGQGSPTEAFF
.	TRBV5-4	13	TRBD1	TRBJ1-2	TGTGCCAGCAGCTTGGCGACAGGGAATGGCTACACCTTC	CASSLATGNGYTF
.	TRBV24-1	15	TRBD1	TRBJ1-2	TGTGCCACCAGCCAAGGACAGGGGGGGGCTTATGGCTACACCTTC	CATSQGQGGAYGYTF
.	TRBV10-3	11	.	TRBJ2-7	TGTGCCATTTCGGGGTCGAGGGAGCAGTACTTC	CAISGSREQYF
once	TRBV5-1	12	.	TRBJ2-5	TGCGCCAGCAGCTACAACCAAGAGACCCAGTACTTC	CASSYNQETQYF
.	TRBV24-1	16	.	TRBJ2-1	TGTGCCACCAGTGATTTCCAGGCTCGGTCTGGGAATGAGCAGTTCTTC	CATSDFQARSGNEQFF
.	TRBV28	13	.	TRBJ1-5	TGTGCCAGCCAGCCAGGGAGCAATCAGCCCCAGCATTTT	CASQPGSNQPQHF
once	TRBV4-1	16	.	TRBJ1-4	TGCGCCAGCAGCCAAGGGCCGACAATGCGAAATGAAAAACTGTTTTTT	CASSQGPTMRNEKLFF
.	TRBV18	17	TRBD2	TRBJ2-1	TGTGCCAGCTCACCAAGTTTTGGCGGGGGGATAACTAGTGAGCAGTTCTTC	CASSPSFGGGITSEQFF
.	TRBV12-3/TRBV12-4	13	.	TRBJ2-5	TGTGCCAGCAGTTTAGGACAGCAAGAGACCCAGTACTTC	CASSLGQQETQYF
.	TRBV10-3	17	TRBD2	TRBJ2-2	TGTGCCATCAGTACCCTGGGAACTAGCGGGGGCCCCGGGGAGCTGTTTTTT	CAISTLGTSGGPGELFF
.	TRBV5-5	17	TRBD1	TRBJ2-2	TGTGCCAGCAGCCACGGGACAGCCCTCGCCTTGACCGGGGAGCTGTTTTTT	CASSHGTALALTGELFF
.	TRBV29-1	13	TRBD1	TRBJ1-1	TGCAGCGGGGGGGGACAGGGTAACACTGAAGCTTTCTTT	CSGGGQGNTEAFF